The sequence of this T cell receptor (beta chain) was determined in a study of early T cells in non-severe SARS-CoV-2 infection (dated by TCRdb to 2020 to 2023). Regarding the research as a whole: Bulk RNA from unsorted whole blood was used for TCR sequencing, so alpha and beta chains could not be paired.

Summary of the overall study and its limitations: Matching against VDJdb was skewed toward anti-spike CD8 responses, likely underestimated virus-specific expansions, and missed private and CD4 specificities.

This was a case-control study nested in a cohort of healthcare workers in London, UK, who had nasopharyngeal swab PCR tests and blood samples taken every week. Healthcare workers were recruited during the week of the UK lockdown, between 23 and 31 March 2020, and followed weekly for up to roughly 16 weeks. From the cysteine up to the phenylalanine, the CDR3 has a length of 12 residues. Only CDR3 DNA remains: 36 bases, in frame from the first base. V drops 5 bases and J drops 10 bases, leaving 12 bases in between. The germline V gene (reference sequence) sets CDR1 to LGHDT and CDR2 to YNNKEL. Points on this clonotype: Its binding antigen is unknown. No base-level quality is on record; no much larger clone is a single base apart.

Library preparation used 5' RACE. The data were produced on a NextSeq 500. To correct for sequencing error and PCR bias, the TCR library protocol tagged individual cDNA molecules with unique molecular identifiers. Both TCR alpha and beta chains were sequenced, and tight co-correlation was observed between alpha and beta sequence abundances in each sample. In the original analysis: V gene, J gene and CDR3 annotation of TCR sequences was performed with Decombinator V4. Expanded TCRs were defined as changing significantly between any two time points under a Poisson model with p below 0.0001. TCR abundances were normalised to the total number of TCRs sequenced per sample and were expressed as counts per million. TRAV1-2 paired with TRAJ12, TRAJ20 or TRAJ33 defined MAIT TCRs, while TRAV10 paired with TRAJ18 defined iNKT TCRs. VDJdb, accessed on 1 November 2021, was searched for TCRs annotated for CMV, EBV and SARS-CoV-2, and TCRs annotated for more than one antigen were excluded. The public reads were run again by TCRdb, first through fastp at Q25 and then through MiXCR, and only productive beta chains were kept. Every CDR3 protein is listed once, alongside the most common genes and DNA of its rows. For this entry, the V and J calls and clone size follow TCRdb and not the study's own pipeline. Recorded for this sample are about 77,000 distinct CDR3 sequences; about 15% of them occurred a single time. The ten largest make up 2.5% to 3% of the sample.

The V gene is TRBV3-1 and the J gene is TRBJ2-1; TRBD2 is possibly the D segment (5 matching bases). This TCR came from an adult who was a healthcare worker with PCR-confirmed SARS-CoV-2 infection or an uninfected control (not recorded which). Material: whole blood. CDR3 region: CASSKVEREQFF. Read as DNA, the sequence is TGTGCCAGCAGCAAAGTGGAGCGGGAGCAGTTCTTC.